This T cell receptor beta chain was sequenced in a study of blood T cell repertoires in COVID-19. The germline V gene has CDR1 MGHRA and CDR2 YSYEKL. With V trimmed by 5 bases and J by 0 bases, 6 bases remained unmatched. The CDR3 spans 16 residues. Adults between roughly 18 and 90 years of age took part from about two dozen US areas. The method was immunoSEQ multiplex PCR; TCRdb's version includes in-frame clones alone and lacks a portion of them. The sample carries some 290,000 clones, 90% to 95% recorded once. This TCR derives from a young woman who had been exposed to COVID-19. The sequenced sample was PBMCs or T cells enriched from blood (not recorded which). This chain joins TRBV4-1 and TRBJ1-4; TRBD1 aligns across 7 bases. The CDR3, as DNA: TGCGCCAGCAGCGCCCGGGACAGCGCAACTAATGAAAAACTGTTTTTT. Translation gives CASSARDSATNEKLFF.